One and the same sample provided the 24 T cell receptor beta chains below, sequenced in a study of human T cells and chemical hapten exposure. Indicated time point: patch test 1, 2 weeks after DPC sensitization. Treatment reported: therapeutic diphenylcyclopropenone sensitization with weekly scalp DPC. TCRdb re-analysed the RACE reads in MiXCR, keeping a single row per CDR3 protein. The sample shows some 400,000 distinct CDR3 sequences, roughly 5% of them seen only once. This specimen consisted of whole blood, obtained in connection with sensitization to the hapten diphenylcyclopropenone (DPC). These receptors all stem from a woman aged 50 to 60 with alopecia areata. Some clones in this sample may be carry-over from other donors' samples.

This sequence joins TRBV6-2 or TRBV6-3 and TRBJ1-2; D uncertain. The CDR3 length is 12 residues. From germline, CDR1 is MNHEY and CDR2 SVGEGT. Between the trimmed V and J ends, which lost 2 bases and 4 bases, there was a span of 5 bases. CDR3 region: CASSYQIYGYTF. CDR3 nucleotides: TGTGCCAGCAGTTACCAGATCTATGGCTACACCTTC.

This clonotype occurred many times. The CDR3 reads CASSLEATANYGYTF. The CDR3, as DNA: TGCGCCAGCAGCCTGGAGGCCACAGCTAACTATGGCTACACCTTC. The rearrangement uses TRBV5-1 and TRBJ1-2, with D uncertain. This CDR3 has 15 residues. The ends were cut back, 4 bases at V and 0 bases at J, with 13 bases in the middle. Germline V gives CDR1 SGHRS, CDR2 YFSETQ.

In this sample, this clonotype turned up many times. The chain recombines TRBV6-1 with TRBJ2-4, with TRBD1 matching over 7 bases. The V gene's germline CDR1 is MNHNS and CDR2 SASEGT. V trimming: 7 bases; J trimming: 6 bases; junction bases outside the gene matches: 9. This CDR3 comprises 14 residues. This CDR3 reads CASTRGQPGNIQYF. The CDR3 nucleotides read TGTGCCAGCACAAGGGGGCAACCGGGAAACATTCAGTACTTC.

This clonotype was observed a few times. V gene TRBV6-5 combines with J gene TRBJ2-1; TRBD2 agrees at 16 bases. The CDR3 length is 17 residues. Trimming took 6 bases from V and 8 from J; bases not matched to a gene: 10. Germline V gene lookup returns CDR1 MNHEY and CDR2 SVGAGI. DNA for the CDR3: TGTGCCAGCAGGGCGCCGGGACTAGCGGGAGGGTGGGATGAGCAGTTCTTC. Amino acids: CASRAPGLAGGWDEQFF.

This clonotype was counted at least ten times. The chain links TRBV6-5 to TRBJ2-1; TRBD2 aligns across 9 bases. Germline CDR1 and CDR2: MNHEY and SVGAGI. The CDR3 is made up of 15 amino acids. Trimming took 5 bases from V and 5 from J; bases not matched to a gene: 7. This CDR3 is CASSTLAGDHNEQFF. CDR3 bases: TGTGCCAGCAGTACCTTAGCGGGAGACCACAATGAGCAGTTCTTC.

This clonotype was seen at least ten times. The chain has TRBV25-1 and TRBJ1-1; tentatively, D is TRBD1 (6 bases). V was pared by 1 base and J by 6 bases, with 9 bases between. Germline CDR1 reads MGHDK; CDR2 reads SYGVNS. This CDR3 spans 13 amino acids. CDR3 bases: TGTGCCAGCAGTGAATGGGGGGGCGCTGAAGCTTTCTTT. This sequence encodes CASSEWGGAEAFF.

In its sample, this clonotype was seen many times. V usage is TRBV29-1 and J usage is TRBJ1-1, with D uncertain. The CDR3 is 11 residues long. V was cut by 4 bases and J by 6 bases, with 9 bases left in between. Germline CDR1 reads SQVTM; CDR2 reads ANQGSEA. In nucleotides, the CDR3 is TGCAGCGTTGGAGGTGGCGCTGAAGCTTTCTTT. This codes for CSVGGGAEAFF.

This clonotype has a count of ten or more. This sequence joins TRBV4-1 and TRBJ1-6; D is unresolved. Looked up from germline, CDR1 is MGHRA and CDR2 is YSYEKL. V lost 0 bases to trimming and J lost 7 bases, with 10 bases between them. The CDR3 is 15 residues long. The DNA of the CDR3 is TGCGCCAGCAGCCAAGATACAGCTGGGAATTCACCCCTCCACTTT. It translates to CASSQDTAGNSPLHF.

This clonotype was detected many times. The chain joins TRBV29-1 to TRBJ2-2; D is possibly TRBD2 (5 bases). V was clipped by 5 bases and J by 1 base, with 8 bases between them. Germline V CDR1 and CDR2: SQVTM, ANQGSEA. The CDR3 is 13 residues long. The CDR3 loop reads CSVWTQNTGELFF. CDR3 DNA sequence: TGCAGCGTTTGGACTCAGAACACCGGGGAGCTGTTTTTT.

This clonotype was detected only a few times. V and J are TRBV7-6 and TRBJ2-5, with D uncertain. In germline, CDR1 is SGHVS, CDR2 FNYEAQ. With 5 bases removed from V and 5 bases from J, the gap between germline ends came to 15 bases. This CDR3 is 14 amino acids long. CDR3 residues: CASSEGPGLETQYF. Written as DNA, the CDR3 is TGTGCCAGCAGCGAAGGCCCTGGGTTGGAGACCCAGTACTTC.

The chain employs TRBV5-6 and TRBJ2-7, with 7 positions matching TRBD2. The CDR3 is 15 amino acids. CDR1 and CDR2 (germline): SGHDT, YYEEEE. With V trimmed by 4 bases and J by 5 bases, 12 bases remained unmatched. CDR3 sequence reads: CASSSYGLGGDEQYF. The CDR3, as DNA: TGTGCCAGCAGCAGTTACGGACTAGGCGGCGACGAGCAGTACTTC. Full variable domain (missing parts from reference TRBV5-6 and TRBJ2-7): DAGVTQSPTHLIKTRGQQVTLRCSPKSGHDTVSWYQQALGQGPQFIFQYYEEEERQRGNFPDRFSGHQFPNYSSELNVNALLLGDSALYLCASSSYGLGGDEQYFGPGTRLTVT.

This clonotype was detected a few times. The V call is TRBV7-8, the J call TRBJ1-2; unclear D gene. Germline V lookup: CDR1 SGHVS, CDR2 FQNEAQ. The CDR3 runs to 15 residues. Trimming shortened V by 1 base and J by 9 bases, and 18 bases separated the two germline ends. The CDR3 sequence is CASSLVWAEARSYTF. The CDR3 DNA reads TGTGCCAGCAGCTTAGTATGGGCAGAGGCTCGGAGCTACACCTTC.

This clonotype was seen more than once but under ten times. This chain links TRBV7-2 with TRBJ1-1; unclear D gene. Germline V gene sequence: CDR1 SGHTA, CDR2 FQGNSA. The V end lost 2 bases, the J end lost 6 bases, and 7 bases lay between the germline ends. This CDR3 contains 12 residues. The CDR3 reads CASSLLGPEAFF. CDR3 coding DNA: TGTGCCAGCAGCTTATTAGGACCTGAAGCTTTCTTT. Full variable domain (outside the CDR3, taken from reference TRBV7-2 and TRBJ1-1): GAGVSQSPSNKVTEKGKDVELRCDPISGHTALYWYRQSLGQGLEFLIYFQGNSAPDKSGLPSDRFSAERTGGSVSTLTIQRTQQEDSAVYLCASSLLGPEAFFGQGTRLTVV.

This clonotype has only a few counts. This sequence joins TRBV2 and TRBJ2-1, with D unclear. Trimming removed 10 bases at V and 6 bases at J, with 10 bases between. Germline V gives CDR1 SNHLY, CDR2 FYNNEI. The CDR3 length is 11 residues. The CDR3: CATLRTNEQFF. The CDR3 DNA sequence: TGTGCCACCCTCCGGACCAATGAGCAGTTCTTC.

This clonotype was seen at least ten times. The chain combines TRBV7-9 with TRBJ2-7, with 8 positions matching TRBD1. The CDR3 has 16 residues. Germline CDR1 SEHNR, CDR2 FQNEAQ (reference sequence). Trimming cost V 4 bases and J 1 base; bases outside gene matches: 9. The CDR3 bases are TGTGCCAGCAGCTCGCCCGGGACAGGACCGTCCTACGAGCAGTACTTC. It translates to CASSSPGTGPSYEQYF.

The chain recombines TRBV5-1 with TRBJ2-3; D perhaps matches TRBD2 (5 bases). The CDR3 loop spans 16 amino acids. Looked up from germline, CDR1 is SGHRS and CDR2 is YFSETQ. Trimming shortened V by 4 bases and J by 3 bases, and 18 bases separated the two germline ends. The CDR3 DNA reads TGCGCCAGCAGCCCCATATGGACGGGGAAAACAGATACGCAGTATTTT. It yields the protein CASSPIWTGKTDTQYF.

This clonotype appeared many times. This sequence joins TRBV6-5 and TRBJ2-2; 11 bases agree with TRBD1. The CDR3 is 14 amino acids. Germline assignment: CDR1 MNHEY and CDR2 SVGAGI. Trimming at V came to 10 bases and at J to 6 bases, leaving 7 bases not matched to a gene. The CDR3 DNA reads TGTGCCACCGGGACAGGGGGAGGTTCCGGGGAGCTGTTTTTT. Translating gives CATGTGGGSGELFF.

In this sample, this clonotype turned up many times. The chain links TRBV29-1 to TRBJ2-3, with 8 bases fitting TRBD2. The germline V gene encodes CDR1 SQVTM and CDR2 ANQGSEA. This CDR3 is 16 amino acids long. V lost 0 bases and J lost 2; bases outside the gene matches: 7. The CDR3 is CSVEDWPSGHTDTQYF. CDR3 nucleotide sequence: TGCAGCGTTGAAGATTGGCCTAGCGGGCACACAGATACGCAGTATTTT.

The chain combines TRBV27 with TRBJ2-5, with D possibly matching TRBD1 (6 bases). The ends were cut back, 5 bases at V and 4 bases at J, with 11 bases in the middle. The CDR3 consists of 13 residues. CDR1 is MNHEY and CDR2 is SMNVEV in the germline V gene (reference sequence). As DNA, the CDR3 is TGTGCCAGCAGTCTTACAGGGTCAGAGACCCAGTACTTC. Its protein product is CASSLTGSETQYF.

This clonotype occurred a few times. The chain is built from TRBV9 and TRBJ2-3; 9 positions agree with TRBD2. J gave up 6 bases and V 5 bases, and 10 bases lay outside the gene matches. The CDR3 is made up of 15 amino acids. The germline V gene has CDR1 SGDLS and CDR2 YYNGEE. The CDR3, as DNA: TGTGCCAGCAGTCGTAGCGGGAGTGTATCTGATACGCAGTATTTT. Encoded protein: CASSRSGSVSDTQYF. The entire variable domain, with the rest obtained from reference TRBV9 and TRBJ2-3, is as follows: DSGVTQTPKHLITATGQRVTLRCSPRSGDLSVYWYQQSLDQGLQFLIQYYNGEERAKGNILERFSAQQFPDLHSELNLSSLELGDSALYFCASSRSGSVSDTQYFGPGTRLTVL.

This clonotype was counted many times. The chain recombines TRBV10-3 with TRBJ2-3; TRBD2 matches at 7 bases. The CDR3 runs to 13 residues. The germline V gene has CDR1 ENHRY and CDR2 SYGVKD. The V segment lost 6 bases and the J segment 3 bases; nucleotides outside the gene matches: 3. The CDR3 sequence is CAISGLGTDTQYF. DNA for the CDR3: TGTGCCATCAGCGGACTAGGGACAGATACGCAGTATTTT.

This clonotype was recorded at least ten times. The genes are TRBV29-1 and TRBJ2-1; 8 bases are shared with TRBD2. Looked up from germline, CDR1 is SQVTM and CDR2 is ANQGSEA. Trimming at V came to 5 bases and at J to 7 bases, leaving 7 bases not matched to a gene. This CDR3 has 13 amino acids. This chain's CDR3 is CSVLAGGGNEQFF. CDR3 in DNA: TGCAGCGTTCTGGCGGGGGGCGGAAATGAGCAGTTCTTC.

In this sample, this clonotype turned up many times. J is TRBJ2-3 and V is TRBV29-1, with 7 bases fitting TRBD1. This CDR3 has 15 amino acids. Germline CDR1 SQVTM, CDR2 ANQGSEA. V trimming: 4 bases; J trimming: 2 bases; junction bases outside the gene matches: 9. CDR3 DNA sequence: TGCAGCGTTGCCCCGACAGGGACCCACACAGATACGCAGTATTTT. Translating it yields CSVAPTGTHTDTQYF.

This clonotype showed up many times. The rearrangement joins TRBV4-1 to TRBJ2-3; D is undetermined. Per germline, CDR1 MGHRA and CDR2 YSYEKL. This CDR3 has 15 amino acids. V lost 2 bases to trimming and J lost 5 bases, with 14 bases between them. The CDR3 coding sequence is TGCGCCAGCAGCCAAAGATCGGCATCGGGAGATACGCAGTATTTT. It yields the protein CASSQRSASGDTQYF.